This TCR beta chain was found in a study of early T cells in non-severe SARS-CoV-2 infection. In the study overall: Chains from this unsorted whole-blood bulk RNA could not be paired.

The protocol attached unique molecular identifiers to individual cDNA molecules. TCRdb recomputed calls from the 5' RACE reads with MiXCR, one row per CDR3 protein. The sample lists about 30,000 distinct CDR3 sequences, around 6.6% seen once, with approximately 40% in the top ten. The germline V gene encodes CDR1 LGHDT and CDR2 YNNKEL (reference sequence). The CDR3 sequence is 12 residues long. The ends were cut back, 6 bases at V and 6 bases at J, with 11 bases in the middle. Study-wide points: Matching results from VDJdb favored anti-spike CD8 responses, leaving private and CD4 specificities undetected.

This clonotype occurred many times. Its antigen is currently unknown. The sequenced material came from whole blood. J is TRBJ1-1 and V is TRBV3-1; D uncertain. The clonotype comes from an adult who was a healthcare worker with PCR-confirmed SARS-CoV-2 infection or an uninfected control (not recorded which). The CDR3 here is CASSRDQAEAFF. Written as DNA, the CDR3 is TGTGCCAGCAGTCGGGATCAAGCTGAAGCTTTCTTT. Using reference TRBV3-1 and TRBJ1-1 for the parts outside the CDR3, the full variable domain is DTAVSQTPKYLVTQMGNDKSIKCEQNLGHDTMYWYKQDSKKFLKIMFSYNNKELIINETVPNRFSPKSPDKAHLNLHINSLELGDSAVYFCASSRDQAEAFFGQGTRLTVV.